The clone carrying this T cell receptor (beta chain) was counted once. Its antigen remains unidentified. The data were obtained in a study of PD-1 blockade in classical Hodgkin lymphoma. Points from the study as a whole: The causes of the repertoire differences, possibly disease activity or prior therapy, remain undefined. Some patients started nivolumab under 1 year after ASCT, and they were excluded. When set against healthy donors, newly diagnosed patients were reported to show lower baseline TCR diversity. By cycle point C4D1, TCR diversity had risen significantly in CD4+ cells (but not CD8+ cells).

Time point specified: cycle 4 day 1 (C4D1), after five to seven weeks of nivolumab. The patients all showed relapse after autologous stem cell transplantation, while their brentuximab vedotin exposure varied. The CDR3 runs 15 residues. From germline, CDR1 is SGHVS and CDR2 FQNEAQ. Trimming cost V 5 bases and J 4 bases, with 15 bases left between them. Method: immunoSEQ multiplex PCR; TCRdb's copy keeps in-frame clones and lacks some. The profile shows about 92,000 clones, more than 80% of them singletons. This TCR was sampled from a human donor with classical Hodgkin lymphoma. The chain is built from TRBV7-8 and TRBJ1-3; no firm D call. The sequences come from peripheral blood mononuclear cells (PBMCs), collected before the fourth cycle of nivolumab. Written as DNA, the CDR3 is TGTGCCAGCAGCCCACGTGAGGGCGCGGGAAACACCATATATTTT. Amino acids: CASSPREGAGNTIYF.